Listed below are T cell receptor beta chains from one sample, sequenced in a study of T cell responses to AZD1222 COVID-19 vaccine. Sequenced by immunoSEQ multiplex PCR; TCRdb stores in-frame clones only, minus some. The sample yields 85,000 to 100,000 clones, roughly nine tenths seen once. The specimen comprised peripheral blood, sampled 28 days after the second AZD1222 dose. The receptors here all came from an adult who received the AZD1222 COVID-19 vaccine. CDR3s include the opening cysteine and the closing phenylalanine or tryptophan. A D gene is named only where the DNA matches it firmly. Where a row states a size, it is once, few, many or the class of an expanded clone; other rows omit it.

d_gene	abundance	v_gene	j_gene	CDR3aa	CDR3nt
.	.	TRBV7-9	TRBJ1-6	CASSSLNSPLHF	TGTGCCAGCAGCTCTCTTAATTCACCCCTCCACTTT
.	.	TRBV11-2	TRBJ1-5	CASSLGSGSGQPQHF	TGTGCCAGCAGCCTAGGGTCAGGGTCAGGTCAGCCCCAGCATTTT
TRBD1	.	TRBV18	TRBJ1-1	CASSPVGTGNTEAFF	TGTGCCAGCTCACCAGTTGGGACAGGGAACACTGAAGCTTTCTTT
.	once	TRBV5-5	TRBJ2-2	CASSLDLYTGELFF	TGTGCCAGCAGCTTGGATCTCTACACCGGGGAGCTGTTTTTT
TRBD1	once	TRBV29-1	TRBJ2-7	CSVESDRGPYEQYF	TGCAGCGTTGAGTCGGACAGGGGGCCCTACGAGCAGTACTTC
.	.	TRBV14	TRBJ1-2	CASSQLGGYTF	TGTGCCAGCAGCCAACTCGGCGGCTACACCTTC
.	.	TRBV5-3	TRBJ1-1	CARPIGVEAFF	TGTGCCAGACCTATTGGTGTTGAAGCTTTCTTT
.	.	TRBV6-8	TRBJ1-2	CASINVGGFYGYTF	TGTGCCAGCATCAACGTGGGGGGCTTCTATGGCTACACCTTC
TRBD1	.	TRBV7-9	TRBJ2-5	CASSPQGSETQYF	TGTGCCAGCAGCCCACAGGGGTCAGAGACCCAGTACTTC
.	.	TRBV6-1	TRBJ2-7	CASSEIQPVGYEQYF	TGTGCCAGCAGTGAAATCCAGCCCGTCGGCTACGAGCAGTACTTC
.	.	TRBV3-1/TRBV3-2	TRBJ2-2	CASSGTRGKTGELFF	TGTGCCAGCAGCGGGACTCGGGGGAAGACCGGGGAGCTGTTTTTT
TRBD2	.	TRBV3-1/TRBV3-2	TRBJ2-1	CASSPSLAGRNEQFF	TGTGCCAGCAGCCCAAGCCTAGCGGGGAGAAATGAGCAGTTCTTC
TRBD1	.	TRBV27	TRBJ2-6	CASSLGTGLAGANVLTF	TGTGCCAGCAGTTTGGGGACAGGCCTGGCTGGGGCCAACGTCCTGACTTTC
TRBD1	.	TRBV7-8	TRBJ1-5	CASSLDRGNQPQHF	TGTGCCAGCAGCTTAGACAGGGGAAATCAGCCCCAGCATTTT
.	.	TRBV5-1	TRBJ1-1	CASRSLLNTEAFF	TGCGCCAGCAGGAGCCTTCTGAACACTGAAGCTTTCTTT
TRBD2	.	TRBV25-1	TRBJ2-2	CASSDQGGTGELFF	TGTGCCAGCAGTGATCAGGGAGGGACCGGGGAGCTGTTTTTT
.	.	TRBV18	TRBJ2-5	CASSQGLQETQYF	TGTGCCAGCTCCCAGGGCCTCCAAGAGACCCAGTACTTC
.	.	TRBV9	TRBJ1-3	CASSVSSVSGNTIYF	TGTGCCAGCAGCGTTAGTTCGGTCTCTGGAAACACCATATATTTT
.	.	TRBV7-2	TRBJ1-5	CASSLDSNQPQHF	TGTGCCAGCAGCTTAGACAGCAATCAGCCCCAGCATTTT
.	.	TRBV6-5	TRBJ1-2	CASSFAGAGPQGYTF	TGTGCCAGCAGTTTCGCCGGGGCCGGGCCCCAGGGCTACACCTTC
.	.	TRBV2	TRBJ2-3	CASRRGGHGTDTQYF	TGTGCCAGCAGGAGGGGGGGGCACGGCACAGATACGCAGTATTTT
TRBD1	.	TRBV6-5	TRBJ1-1	CASSRDRVSNTEAFF	TGTGCCAGCAGCAGGGACAGGGTATCGAACACTGAAGCTTTCTTT
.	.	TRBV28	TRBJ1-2	CASGLGGYGYTF	TGTGCCAGCGGCCTGGGTGGCTATGGCTACACCTTC
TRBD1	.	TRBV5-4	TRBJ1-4	CASSLGQGAMEKLFF	TGTGCCAGCAGCTTGGGACAGGGGGCGATGGAAAAACTGTTTTTT
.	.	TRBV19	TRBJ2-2	CASSRRSPGELFF	TGTGCCAGTTCAAGAAGGTCCCCCGGGGAGCTGTTTTTT
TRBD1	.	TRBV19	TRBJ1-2	CASSRQGEGYTF	TGTGCCAGTTCCCGACAGGGCGAAGGCTACACCTTC
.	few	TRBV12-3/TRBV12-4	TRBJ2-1	CASSDGVLNEQFF	TGTGCCAGCTCTGACGGGGTACTCAATGAGCAGTTCTTC
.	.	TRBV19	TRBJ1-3	CASSPSYSGNTIYF	TGTGCCAGTAGTCCCTCCTACTCTGGAAACACCATATATTTT
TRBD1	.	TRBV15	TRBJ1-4	CATKRGQLATNEKLFF	TGTGCCACCAAGCGGGGACAGCTCGCAACTAATGAAAAACTGTTTTTT
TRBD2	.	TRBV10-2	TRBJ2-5	CASSRGLAGGVVQETQYF	TGCGCCAGCAGTCGGGGACTAGCGGGGGGTGTTGTACAAGAGACCCAGTACTTC
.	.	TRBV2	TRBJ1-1	CASRQDSPWEAFF	TGTGCCAGCAGGCAGGACAGCCCCTGGGAAGCTTTCTTT
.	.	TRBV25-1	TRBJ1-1	CASTLRENTEAFF	TGTGCCAGCACGTTGAGAGAGAACACTGAAGCTTTCTTT
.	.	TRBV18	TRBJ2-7	CASSPSGGLPGEQYF	TGTGCCAGCTCACCATCCGGGGGCTTACCGGGCGAGCAGTACTTC
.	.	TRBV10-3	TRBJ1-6	CAISRRESSYNSPLHF	TGTGCCATCTCCCGGCGGGAGAGCTCCTATAATTCACCCCTCCACTTT
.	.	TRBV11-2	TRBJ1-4	CASSLGGQLVNEKLFF	TGTGCCAGCAGCTTAGGGGGACAACTCGTTAATGAAAAACTGTTTTTT
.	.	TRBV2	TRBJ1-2	CASSGERYGYTF	TGTGCCAGCAGTGGCGAACGCTATGGCTACACCTTC
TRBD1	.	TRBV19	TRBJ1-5	CASSTGQGVSNQPQHF	TGTGCCAGTAGTACCGGACAGGGGGTTAGCAATCAGCCCCAGCATTTT
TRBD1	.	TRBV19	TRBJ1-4	CASSITGTATNEKLFF	TGTGCCAGTAGTATAACCGGGACAGCAACTAATGAAAAACTGTTTTTT
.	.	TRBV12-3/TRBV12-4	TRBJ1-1	CASSLGILEAFF	TGTGCCAGCAGTTTAGGGATCCTTGAAGCTTTCTTT
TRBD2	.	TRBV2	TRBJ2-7	CASRTSGTVYEQYF	TGTGCCAGCAGGACTAGCGGTACGGTCTACGAGCAGTACTTC
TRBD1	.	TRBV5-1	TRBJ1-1	CASSEQGARNTEAFF	TGCGCCAGCAGCGAACAGGGGGCAAGGAACACTGAAGCTTTCTTT
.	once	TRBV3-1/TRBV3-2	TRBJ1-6	CASSQDGQGNSPLHF	TGTGCCAGCAGCCAAGATGGGCAGGGGAATTCACCCCTCCACTTT
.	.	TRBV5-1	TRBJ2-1	CASSVTGGYEQFF	TGCGCCAGCAGCGTGACAGGAGGGTATGAGCAGTTCTTC
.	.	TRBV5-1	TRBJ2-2	CASSFGGGYTGELFF	TGCGCCAGCAGCTTTGGCGGGGGCTACACCGGGGAGCTGTTTTTT